This T cell receptor beta chain was sequenced for a study of shared clonotypes between healthy human individuals. Study observations and caveats: Deeper or shallower sequencing was expected to change how clonotypes are shared among donors. At large depth, rarefaction still showed sorted-subset sequencing to be incomplete.

This clone has just one count. Its antigen is unknown. Germline values: CDR1 MDHEN, CDR2 SYDVKM. J was trimmed by 5 bases and V by 2 bases; bases with no gene match: 7. This CDR3 region has 16 residues. Naive CD8 cells, CD45RO-negative and positively selected for CCR7, excluded terminally differentiated effector memory CD45RA+ cells. Some clones are missing from TCRdb's copy, which holds only in-frame ones; the method was immunoSEQ multiplex PCR. This table holds hundreds of thousands of clones, 90% to 97% found once. Sequencing input: naive CD8+ T cells sorted from blood. This clonotype originated in a young woman in good health. The chain carries TRBV28 and TRBJ2-5, with 11 bases that match TRBD2. In DNA form, the CDR3 reads TGTGCCAGCAGTTTACTACCTAGCGGGAGGTCGGAGACCCAGTACTTC. Amino acid sequence: CASSLLPSGRSETQYF. Combining the CDR3 with reference TRBV28 and TRBJ2-5 gives the whole variable domain DVKVTQSSRYLVKRTGEKVFLECVQDMDHENMFWYRQDPGLGLRLIYFSYDVKMKEKGDIPEGYSVSREKKERFSLILESASTNQTSMYLCASSLLPSGRSETQYFGPGTRLLVL.